The 8 T cell receptor beta chains reported below all come from one sample, sequenced in a study of T cells in Graves' hyperthyroidism and ophthalmopathy. TCR beta CDR3 regions were amplified from RNA. The HTBI primer set drove a first-round RT-PCR of the TCR CDR3. TCRdb called the multiplex PCR reads again in MiXCR, with one record for every CDR3 protein. The sample includes over 500,000 distinct CDR3 sequences, about 16% of them seen just once. Material: blood. These receptors were obtained from a young woman with Graves' ophthalmopathy.

This clonotype appeared many times. The chain employs TRBV7-3 and TRBJ2-1, with TRBD2 matching 12 bases. The germline V gene has CDR1 SGHTA and CDR2 FQGTGA. J was trimmed by 3 bases and V by 4 bases; bases with no gene match: 4. CDR3 size: 16 residues. The CDR3 reads CASSWTSGTDYNEQFF. CDR3 DNA sequence: TGTGCCAGCAGCTGGACTAGCGGGACTGACTACAATGAGCAGTTCTTC.

This clonotype appeared many times. DNA for the CDR3: TGTGCCAGCGCCGGGCGAATCCAAGAGACCCAGTACTTC. Encoded protein: CASAGRIQETQYF. The genes are TRBV28 and TRBJ2-5; D ambiguous. The CDR3 runs to 13 residues. CDR1 and CDR2 from the germline V gene are MDHEN and SYDVKM. V lost 8 bases and J lost 1, with 11 bases in between.

This clonotype was observed at least ten times. The chain employs TRBV12-3 or TRBV12-4 and TRBJ1-2, with TRBD1 matching over 7 bases. The trim removed 6 bases at V and 2 bases at J, leaving 6 bases unmatched. The CDR3 is made up of 14 amino acids. This chain's CDR3 is CASSLGQLNYGYTF. The CDR3 DNA follows: TGTGCCAGCAGCCTGGGACAGTTAAACTATGGCTACACCTTC.

This clonotype was seen at least ten times. The V call is TRBV10-3, the J call TRBJ2-3; 14 positions match TRBD2. There are 19 residues in the CDR3. The trim removed 7 bases at V and 3 bases at J, leaving 15 bases unmatched. The germline V gene has CDR1 ENHRY and CDR2 SYGVKD. DNA of the CDR3: TGTGCCATCACTGACCCTGGGACTAGCGGGAGCTCTCGGACAGATACGCAGTATTTT. It encodes CAITDPGTSGSSRTDTQYF.

This clonotype was picked up many times. This sequence joins TRBV20-1 and TRBJ1-5; TRBD1 matches 7 bases. This CDR3 contains 14 residues. Germline V CDR1 and CDR2: DFQATT, SNEGSKA (reference sequence). The V segment lost 5 bases and the J segment 1 base; nucleotides outside the gene matches: 5. CDR3 sequence reads: CSASQGVSNQPQHF. The CDR3 DNA reads TGCAGTGCTTCTCAGGGGGTAAGCAATCAGCCCCAGCATTTT.

This clonotype showed up many times. The genes are TRBV18 and TRBJ2-7, with a possible D match to TRBD2 (5 bases). Germline V gene data show CDR1 as KGHSH and CDR2 as LQKENI. The CDR3 consists of 11 residues. The V end lost 3 bases, the J end lost 7 bases, and 7 bases lay between the germline ends. In nucleotides, the CDR3 is TGTGCCAGCTCACCCGGGGAAGAGCAGTACTTC. Its translation: CASSPGEEQYF.

This clonotype has at least ten counts. The chain uses TRBV12-3 or TRBV12-4 and TRBJ1-5; 8 nucleotides match TRBD1. After removal of 6 bases from V and 0 bases from J, the junction contained 4 bases not matched to a gene. This CDR3 comprises 15 residues. The DNA for the CDR3 is TGTGCCAGCAGCCTGGGACAGGATAGCAATCAGCCCCAGCATTTT. It is translated as CASSLGQDSNQPQHF.

The sample holds many counts of this clonotype. The chain employs TRBV6-5 and TRBJ2-2, with D maybe TRBD2 (6 bases). The CDR3 spans 16 residues. V was shortened by 0 bases and J by 0 bases, with 8 bases between the two germline ends. The germline gives CDR1 MNHEY, CDR2 SVGAGI. The CDR3 loop reads CASSYSSGANTGELFF. CDR3 in DNA: TGTGCCAGCAGTTACTCTAGCGGAGCGAACACCGGGGAGCTGTTTTTT.